This entry features one T cell receptor beta chain sequence. The sample is drawn from a study of Ad26.COV2.S vaccination and SARS-CoV-2 variants. Study-level information: Ad26.COV2.S was injected intramuscularly once or twice, 56 days apart.

TCRdb's table, derived via immunoSEQ multiplex PCR, lists solely in-frame clones and lacks some. The sample contains more than 400,000 clones, 80% to 95% of which appear only once. Sample treatment: around 19 received Ad26.COV2.S at low or high dose, single or two shots; about 5 received placebo; per-sample allocation not given. Sampling was done on day 63 after the first vaccine or placebo injection. V lost 4 bases to trimming and J lost 2 bases; unmatched junction nucleotides: 3. CDR3 size: 14 residues. Per the germline V gene, CDR1 is LNHDA and CDR2 is SQIVND (reference sequence). The TCR was taken from a person between 18 and 65 years old who received the Ad26.COV2.S COVID-19 vaccine or a placebo. The source was peripheral blood, collected in a trial of Ad26.COV2.S vaccine versus placebo. The chain uses TRBV19 and TRBJ2-7; TRBD2 matches 9 bases. The CDR3 spells CASSNSGGAYEQYF. The CDR3, as DNA: TGTGCCAGTAGTAATAGCGGGGGAGCCTACGAGCAGTACTTC.